The clone carrying this T cell receptor beta chain occurred many times. Its antigen is unknown. Expressed TCRB transcripts were sequenced after all isolated RNA was converted to cDNA. Profiled with immunoSEQ multiplex PCR; TCRdb holds only in-frame clones, not every one. The profile shows about 150,000 clones, about 8.7% of them singletons. This sample stems from a study of beta chain features in type 1 diabetes. Study background: Across all samples, roughly 99 million sorted cells were examined. Regarding the study as a whole: There was a moderate but significant shortening of TCRB CDR3s in all four CD4+ subsets of Type 1 diabetes patients. Patients' naive, central memory and Treg TCRB repertoires seemed closer to one another than those of healthy donors.

The CDR3 has 17 amino acids. J gave up 0 bases and V 4 bases, and 8 bases lay outside the gene matches. Germline CDR1 is MDHEN and CDR2 is SYDVKM. The chain combines TRBV28 with TRBJ1-4; 7 bases are shared with TRBD1. Sequenced: central memory CD4+ T cells from blood. This receptor was taken from a man aged 18-30 years in good health. The CDR3 DNA is TGTGCCAGCAGTTCGACCGGGACAGCTGCAACTAATGAAAAACTGTTTTTT. This codes for CASSSTGTAATNEKLFF.